This T cell receptor beta chain comes out of a study of blood T cell repertoires in COVID-19. Study summary: Specimens from acute and convalescent COVID-19 originated in the United States, Italy and Spain. PBMCs, B-cell-depleted T cells, or T cells were the source of the cDNA or gDNA that made up the material.

Germline V gene lookup returns CDR1 LNHDA and CDR2 SQIVND (reference sequence). The CDR3 length is 17 residues. V lost 6 bases to trimming and J lost 0 bases, with 18 bases between them. In the study's own analysis: The assay estimated nucleated cells by amplifying reference gene primers. Method: immunoSEQ multiplex PCR; TCRdb's copy keeps in-frame clones and lacks some. The D gene and trimming were derived from the DNA, and the V and J assignments and clone size from that table. The sample consists of 89,000 or so clones, approximately 81% of them appearing once. The origin of this receptor is a man older than 75 with acute or convalescent COVID-19. The chain recombines TRBV19 with TRBJ1-5; D is unclear. Material: peripheral blood. The CDR3 spells CASSLKAAAYSNQPQHF. The DNA for the CDR3 is TGTGCCAGTAGCCTAAAGGCGGCAGCATATAGCAATCAGCCCCAGCATTTT. Complete variable domain (other parts from reference TRBV19 and TRBJ1-5): DGGITQSPKYLFRKEGQNVTLSCEQNLNHDAMYWYRQDPGQGLRLIYYSQIVNDFQKGDIAEGYSVSREKKESFPLTVTSAQKNPTAFYLCASSLKAAAYSNQPQHFGDGTRLSIL.